The rows below give T cell receptor beta chains drawn from one sample of a study of blood T cell repertoires in COVID-19. Libraries were prepared by immunoSEQ multiplex PCR; TCRdb keeps only in-frame clonotypes and omits some of them. The sample carries approximately 170,000 clones, about four fifths recorded once. Sample: peripheral blood. Receptors originate from a woman aged 80 or over with acute or convalescent COVID-19. Each CDR3 is given with its conserved first and last residue. Each record gives: clone size, J gene, V gene, D gene, CDR3 protein, CDR3 DNA. The D gene is left open where the match is weak. A clone size is listed for some rows: how often the clone was seen (once, few, many), or a class if it is expanded.

size: .; J: TRBJ2-7; V: TRBV5-8; D: TRBD1; CDR3: CASRLNRDRVVHEQYF; DNA: TGTGCCAGCAGACTAAACCGGGACAGGGTCGTCCACGAGCAGTACTTC
size: .; J: TRBJ2-7; V: TRBV7-8; D: .; CDR3: CASSLSDSSYEQYF; DNA: TGTGCCAGCAGCTTATCTGACAGCTCCTACGAGCAGTACTTC
size: .; J: TRBJ1-1; V: TRBV7-2; D: TRBD1; CDR3: CASSLATGGRLLATEAFF; DNA: TGTGCCAGCAGCTTAGCGACAGGGGGTAGGCTTTTAGCGACTGAAGCTTTCTTT
size: .; J: TRBJ2-7; V: TRBV2; D: .; CDR3: CASTLYSRYEQYF; DNA: TGTGCCAGCACTCTTTACAGCAGGTACGAGCAGTACTTC
size: .; J: TRBJ2-1; V: TRBV19; D: .; CDR3: CASSIIHSYNEQFF; DNA: TGTGCCAGTAGTATAATACACTCCTACAATGAGCAGTTCTTC
size: .; J: TRBJ1-5; V: TRBV5-4; D: .; CDR3: CASSLAGGNQPQHF; DNA: TGTGCCAGCAGCTTGGCGGGGGGCAATCAGCCCCAGCATTTT
size: .; J: TRBJ1-1; V: TRBV7-8; D: .; CDR3: CASSLSGYTEAFF; DNA: TGTGCCAGCAGCTTATCGGGATACACTGAAGCTTTCTTT
size: .; J: TRBJ2-7; V: TRBV19; D: .; CDR3: CASSMGTLSSYEQYF; DNA: TGTGCCAGTAGTATGGGGACACTTAGCTCCTACGAGCAGTACTTC
size: .; J: TRBJ2-1; V: TRBV6-1; D: TRBD2; CDR3: CASSAHRDYSLNEQFF; DNA: TGTGCCAGCAGTGCTCACCGGGACTACTCTTTAAATGAGCAGTTCTTC
size: once; J: TRBJ1-4; V: TRBV19; D: TRBD1; CDR3: CASSQDRGGEKLFF; DNA: TGTGCCAGTAGCCAAGACAGGGGTGGAGAAAAACTGTTTTTT
size: .; J: TRBJ1-1; V: TRBV9; D: TRBD1; CDR3: CASSGGQGKATEAFF; DNA: TGTGCCAGCAGCGGGGGACAGGGGAAGGCCACTGAAGCTTTCTTT
size: .; J: TRBJ2-2; V: TRBV4-3; D: TRBD2; CDR3: CASSQNSGRNTGELFF; DNA: TGCGCCAGCAGCCAAAATAGCGGGAGGAACACCGGGGAGCTGTTTTTT
size: .; J: TRBJ1-4; V: TRBV6-5; D: TRBD1; CDR3: CASSYSEGTAEKLFF; DNA: TGTGCCAGCAGTTACTCGGAGGGGACAGCCGAAAAACTGTTTTTT
size: .; J: TRBJ2-5; V: TRBV24-1; D: .; CDR3: CATSDAGETQYF; DNA: TGTGCCACCAGTGATGCGGGGGAGACCCAGTACTTC
size: .; J: TRBJ1-5; V: TRBV28; D: .; CDR3: CASIPNGHSNQPQHF; DNA: TGTGCCAGCATCCCGAATGGCCATAGCAATCAGCCCCAGCATTTT
size: .; J: TRBJ2-2; V: TRBV18; D: .; CDR3: CASSPLIENTGELFF; DNA: TGTGCCAGCTCACCATTAATAGAGAACACCGGGGAGCTGTTTTTT
size: .; J: TRBJ2-1; V: TRBV13; D: TRBD2; CDR3: CASSYRAEKREWNEQFF; DNA: TGTGCCAGCAGCTACCGGGCGGAAAAGCGGGAGTGGAATGAGCAGTTCTTC
size: .; J: TRBJ2-6; V: TRBV5-6; D: TRBD1; CDR3: CASTRTGVISGANVLTF; DNA: TGTGCCAGCACCCGGACAGGGGTCATCTCTGGGGCCAACGTCCTGACTTTC
size: .; J: TRBJ1-6; V: TRBV5-4; D: .; CDR3: CASSLDRGTLHF; DNA: TGTGCCAGCAGCTTGGACCGGGGAACCCTCCACTTT
size: .; J: TRBJ2-1; V: TRBV11-2; D: .; CDR3: CASSLPPGVNYNEQFF; DNA: TGTGCCAGCAGCTTGCCCCCGGGGGTGAACTACAATGAGCAGTTCTTC
size: .; J: TRBJ1-5; V: TRBV27; D: .; CDR3: CASRKDSRVNQPQHF; DNA: TGTGCCAGCAGAAAGGACAGCCGTGTCAATCAGCCCCAGCATTTT
size: .; J: TRBJ2-5; V: TRBV7-9; D: .; CDR3: CASSLGGAGETQYF; DNA: TGTGCCAGCAGCTTGGGCGGGGCAGGGGAGACCCAGTACTTC
size: .; J: TRBJ2-5; V: TRBV7-2; D: .; CDR3: CASSPPPGQETQYF; DNA: TGTGCCAGCAGTCCCCCCCCAGGGCAAGAGACCCAGTACTTC
size: .; J: TRBJ2-2; V: TRBV2; D: .; CDR3: CASSGTRNTGELFF; DNA: TGTGCCAGCAGCGGGACTCGAAACACCGGGGAGCTGTTTTTT
size: many; J: TRBJ2-3; V: TRBV7-6; D: .; CDR3: CASSLVITDTQYF; DNA: TGTGCCAGCAGCTTAGTCATCACAGATACGCAGTATTTT
size: .; J: TRBJ1-3; V: TRBV15; D: .; CDR3: CATSSFLGLSSGNTIYF; DNA: TGTGCCACCAGCAGTTTTCTGGGACTGAGCTCTGGAAACACCATATATTTT
size: .; J: TRBJ2-1; V: TRBV5-4; D: .; CDR3: CASSPRASSYNEQFF; DNA: TGTGCCAGCAGCCCCCGTGCGAGCTCCTACAATGAGCAGTTCTTC
size: once; J: TRBJ1-2; V: TRBV7-9; D: .; CDR3: CASSLDPVYGYTF; DNA: TGTGCCAGCAGCTTAGATCCGGTCTATGGCTACACCTTC
size: .; J: TRBJ2-7; V: TRBV10-1; D: .; CDR3: CASSRDNYEQYF; DNA: TGCGCCAGCAGCCGGGACAACTACGAGCAGTACTTC
size: .; J: TRBJ2-5; V: TRBV24-1; D: .; CDR3: CATSDPQGLYQETQYF; DNA: TGTGCCACCAGTGACCCTCAGGGGTTGTACCAAGAGACCCAGTACTTC
size: .; J: TRBJ2-1; V: TRBV5-1; D: .; CDR3: CASSSGSSGGYDEQFF; DNA: TGCGCCAGCAGCTCCGGGTCATCCGGCGGTTACGATGAGCAGTTCTTC